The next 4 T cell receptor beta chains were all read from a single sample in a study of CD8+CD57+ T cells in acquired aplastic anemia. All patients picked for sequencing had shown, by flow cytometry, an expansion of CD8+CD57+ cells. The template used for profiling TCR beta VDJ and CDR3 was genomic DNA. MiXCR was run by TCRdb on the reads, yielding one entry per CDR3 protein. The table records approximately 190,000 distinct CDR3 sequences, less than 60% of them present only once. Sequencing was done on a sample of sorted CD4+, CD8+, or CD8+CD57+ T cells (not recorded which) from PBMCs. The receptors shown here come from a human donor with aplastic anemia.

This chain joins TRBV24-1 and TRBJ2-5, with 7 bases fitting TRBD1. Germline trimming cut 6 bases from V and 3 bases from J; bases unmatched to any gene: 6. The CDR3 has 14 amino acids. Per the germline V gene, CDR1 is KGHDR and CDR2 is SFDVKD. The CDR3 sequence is CATSSGTEKETQYF. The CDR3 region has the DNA TGTGCCACCAGTTCCGGGACAGAAAAAGAGACCCAGTACTTC.

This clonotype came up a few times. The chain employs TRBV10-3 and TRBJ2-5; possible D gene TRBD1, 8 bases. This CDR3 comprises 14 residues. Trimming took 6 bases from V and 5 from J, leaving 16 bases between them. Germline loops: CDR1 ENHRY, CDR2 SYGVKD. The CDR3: CAISQTGEGETQYF. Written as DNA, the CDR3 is TGTGCCATCAGCCAGACAGGGGAGGGGGAGACCCAGTACTTC.

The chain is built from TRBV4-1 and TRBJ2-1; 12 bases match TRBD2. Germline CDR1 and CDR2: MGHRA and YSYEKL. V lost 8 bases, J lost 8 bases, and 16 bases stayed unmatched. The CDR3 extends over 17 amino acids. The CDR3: CASSPGLAGRQRHEQFF. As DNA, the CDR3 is TGCGCCAGCTCCCCAGGACTAGCGGGACGCCAACGGCATGAGCAGTTCTTC.

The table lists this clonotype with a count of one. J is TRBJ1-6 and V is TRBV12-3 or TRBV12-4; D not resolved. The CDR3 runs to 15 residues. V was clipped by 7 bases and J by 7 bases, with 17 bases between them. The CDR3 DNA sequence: TGTGCCAGCACCACCCGTCGTGTCGGGAATTCACCCCTCCACTTT. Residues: CASTTRRVGNSPLHF.